This TCR beta chain comes out of a study of blood T cell repertoires in COVID-19. Study-wide background: Spain, Italy and the United States supplied samples that represented acute and convalescent COVID-19. Sources were T cells, B-cell-depleted T cells, or PBMCs; the material itself was cDNA or gDNA.

Authors' methods: Amplification of reference gene primers was used by the study to estimate nucleated cell counts. Sequenced by immunoSEQ multiplex PCR; TCRdb stores in-frame clones only, minus some. V and J calls and clone size come straight from that table; D and trimming were deduced from the DNA. Of around 200,000 clones listed, around four fifths are singletons. Looked up from germline, CDR1 is LGHDT and CDR2 is YNNKEL (reference sequence). The CDR3 is 15 residues long. V gave up 0 bases and J gave up 6 bases, with 14 bases separating them. Input material: peripheral blood. The sequence was collected from a man in his fifties or sixties with active or convalescent COVID-19. This chain joins TRBV3-1 (or the pseudogene TRBV3-2) and TRBJ1-2, with D maybe TRBD1 (6 bases). The CDR3 nucleotides are TGTGCCAGCAGCCAAGAGTCAGGGGAGGGGAATGGCTACACCTTC. Its protein is CASSQESGEGNGYTF.